Each of the 21 T cell receptor beta chains below was sequenced from the same sample in a study of blood T cell repertoires in COVID-19. Some clones are missing from TCRdb's copy, which holds only in-frame ones; the method was immunoSEQ multiplex PCR. The sample includes 200,000 to 250,000 clones, 70% to 90% of them seen just once. Sequencing was performed on peripheral blood. The source of these receptors is a woman aged 50 to 65 with acute or convalescent COVID-19.

V and J are TRBV5-1 and TRBJ2-2, with D perhaps TRBD2 (6 bases). The V gene's germline CDR1 is SGHRS and CDR2 YFSETQ. V dropped 0 bases and J dropped 0 bases, with 6 bases sitting between them. This CDR3 spans 15 amino acids. As DNA, the CDR3 is TGCGCCAGCAGCTTGGCGGGAGCGAACACCGGGGAGCTGTTTTTT. Its translation: CASSLAGANTGELFF. Full variable domain (remainder filled in from reference TRBV5-1 and TRBJ2-2): KAGVTQTPRYLIKTRGQQVTLSCSPISGHRSVSWYQQTPGQGLQFLFEYFSETQRNKGNFPGRFSGRQFSNSRSEMNVSTLELGDSALYLCASSLAGANTGELFFGEGSRLTVL.

The table lists this clone with a count of one. This chain uses TRBV3-1 (or the pseudogene TRBV3-2) with TRBJ2-3; 12 nucleotides align to TRBD2. Germline CDR1 and CDR2: LGHDT and YNNKEL (reference sequence). The CDR3 runs to 16 residues. With 1 base clipped from V and 2 bases from J, the junction kept 1 base outside the gene matches. CDR3 amino acids: CASSQGTSGITDTQYF. CDR3 bases: TGTGCCAGCAGCCAAGGGACTAGCGGGATCACAGATACGCAGTATTTT.

A few counts support this clone. It is unclear where the CDR3 begins or ends on the DNA, so no DNA is shown, and the CDR3 is as TCRdb lists it. V usage is TRBV12-2 and J usage is TRBJ2-5; the D call in the table, TRBD2, was not verified against the DNA. TRBV12-2 is an annotated pseudogene. The CDR3 is 17 residues long, ends included. CDR3 in amino acids: CASRPIWAGGAQETQYF.

The chain has TRBV5-1 and TRBJ2-5; no clear D. Matching the DNA end better, TRBJ2-7 makes the J call doubtful. Germline CDR1 is SGHRS and CDR2 is YFSETQ. This CDR3 is built from 11 residues. This chain's CDR3 is CASSYSHEQYF. The CDR3 nucleotides read TGCGCCAGCAGCTATTCCCACGAGCAGTACTTC.

The rearrangement uses TRBV12-3 or TRBV12-4 and TRBJ2-5; D is undetermined. V lost 3 bases and J 0 bases, leaving 5 bases between the germline ends. The CDR3 runs 13 residues. CDR3 protein: CASSFVYQETQYF. In DNA form, the CDR3 reads TGTGCCAGCAGTTTCGTCTACCAAGAGACCCAGTACTTC.

This chain joins TRBV6-5 and TRBJ2-7; TRBD1 agrees at 10 bases. From germline, CDR1 is MNHEY and CDR2 SVGAGI. The CDR3 has 12 amino acids. With V trimmed by 10 bases and J by 5 bases, 5 bases remained unmatched. The CDR3 DNA sequence: TGTGCCACCACGACAGGGGGCGACGAGCAGTACTTC. Translation gives CATTTGGDEQYF.

Note on this clone: The junction and the germline gene differ at one end; a read error may be behind it. The chain has TRBV6-5 and TRBJ1-3, with 8 bases aligning to TRBD1. The CDR3 consists of 15 residues. The germline V gene has CDR1 MNHEY and CDR2 SVGAGI. In DNA, the CDR3 is TGTGCCAGCAGTCTCCCCAGGGGGCATGGAGACACCATATATTTT. Its protein product is CASSLPRGHGDTIYF.

This clone occurred once. The chain uses TRBV19 and TRBJ2-3; 8 bases are a match to TRBD2. Germline values: CDR1 LNHDA, CDR2 SQIVND (reference sequence). The trim removed 3 bases at V and 5 bases at J, leaving 7 bases unmatched. The CDR3 length is 15 residues. The CDR3 nucleotides are TGTGCCAGTAGTATCACTAGCGGTCGAGGAGATACGCAGTATTTT. This codes for CASSITSGRGDTQYF.

In this sample, this clone turned up once. The genes are TRBV3-1 (or the pseudogene TRBV3-2) and TRBJ1-2; D is unresolved. Trimming removed 1 base at V and 7 bases at J, with 13 bases between. Germline values: CDR1 LGHDT, CDR2 YNNKEL (reference sequence). The CDR3 covers 14 residues. As DNA, the CDR3 is TGTGCCAGCAGCCAAGCGACAAAAGGTGGTGGCTACACCTTC. Translated, it gives CASSQATKGGGYTF.

The V and J genes are TRBV7-9 and TRBJ1-2; tentative D call: TRBD1 (6 bases). V lost 4 bases, J lost 6 bases, and 15 bases lay in between. The CDR3 is made up of 14 amino acids. From germline, CDR1 is SEHNR and CDR2 FQNEAQ (reference sequence). This chain's CDR3 is CASSSTQQGNGYTF. In DNA form, the CDR3 reads TGTGCCAGCAGCTCCACGCAACAGGGAAATGGCTACACCTTC.

V usage is TRBV5-1 and J usage is TRBJ2-2; 11 bases are a match to TRBD1. CDR3 length: 15 residues. J was trimmed by 5 bases and V by 2 bases; bases with no gene match: 2. Germline lookup yields CDR1 SGHRS and CDR2 YFSETQ. CDR3 coding DNA: TGCGCCAGCAGCTTCCGGGACAGGGGGACCGGGGAGCTGTTTTTT. Translation gives CASSFRDRGTGELFF.

V gene TRBV5-8 combines with J gene TRBJ2-1; 13 nucleotides agree with TRBD2. V shed 4 bases, J shed 1 base, and the junction held 8 bases outside the gene matches. Per the germline V gene, CDR1 is SGHTS and CDR2 is YDEGEE. This CDR3 has 18 amino acids. Here the CDR3 reads CASSITGTSGTSYNEQFF. The CDR3 DNA sequence: TGTGCCAGCAGCATTACCGGGACTAGCGGGACGTCCTACAATGAGCAGTTCTTC. Full variable domain (missing parts from reference TRBV5-8 and TRBJ2-1): EAGVTQSPTHLIKTRGQQATLRCSPISGHTSVYWYQQALGLGLQFLLWYDEGEERNRGNFPPRFSGRQFPNYSSELNVNALELEDSALYLCASSITGTSGTSYNEQFFGPGTRLTVL.

V gene TRBV7-8 combines with J gene TRBJ2-7; D gene uncertain. The CDR3 has 14 residues. Trimming took 2 bases from V and 5 from J, leaving 13 bases between them. Germline V CDR1 and CDR2: SGHVS, FQNEAQ. CDR3 amino acids: CASSLHPTGDEQYF. CDR3 bases: TGTGCCAGCAGCTTACACCCGACTGGTGACGAGCAGTACTTC.

The chain carries TRBV19 and TRBJ2-5, with 12 bases that match TRBD2. CDR3 length equals 16 residues. V was pared by 5 bases and J by 1 base, with 5 bases of the junction left unmatched. Germline CDR1 and CDR2: LNHDA and SQIVND (reference sequence). DNA for the CDR3: TGTGCCAGTAGTCTCACTAGCGGGGGGCCCCAAGAGACCCAGTACTTC. It is translated as CASSLTSGGPQETQYF.

This chain links TRBV4-3 with TRBJ2-2; 7 nucleotides align to TRBD1. The CDR3 has 18 residues. The V gene's germline CDR1 is LGHNA and CDR2 YSLEER. The trim removed 4 bases at V and 0 bases at J, leaving 11 bases unmatched. Written as DNA, the CDR3 is TGCGCCAGCAGCCCAGGTGTTTCTGACAGGGCGAACACCGGGGAGCTGTTTTTT. This translates into CASSPGVSDRANTGELFF.

This clone was counted a single time. CDR3 in amino acids: CASSKPTGEITEAFF. Here the CDR3 DNA reads TGTGCCAGCAGCAAACCGACAGGGGAGATCACTGAAGCTTTCTTT. The rearrangement links TRBV5-4 to TRBJ1-1; 8 bases map to TRBD1. This CDR3 has 15 amino acids. V was clipped by 4 bases and J by 4 bases; unmatched bases: 9. The germline gives CDR1 SGHNT, CDR2 YYREEE (reference sequence).

V usage is TRBV5-8 and J usage is TRBJ2-1; TRBD2 matches at 7 bases. The J segment lost 0 bases and the V segment lost 7 bases, leaving 7 bases of the junction unmatched. The CDR3 consists of 15 residues. Germline values: CDR1 SGHTS, CDR2 YDEGEE. CDR3 in amino acids: CASLLAGGSYNEQFF. The DNA of the CDR3 is TGTGCCAGCCTCTTAGCGGGTGGCTCCTACAATGAGCAGTTCTTC.

The rearrangement uses TRBV5-4 and TRBJ1-2; perhaps TRBD1 as D (6 bases). The CDR3 has 13 residues. With 2 bases removed from V and 5 bases from J, the gap between germline ends came to 10 bases. Germline V gives CDR1 SGHNT, CDR2 YYREEE (reference sequence). CDR3 in amino acids: CASSFRTDYGYTF. CDR3 DNA sequence: TGTGCCAGCAGCTTTCGGACAGATTATGGCTACACCTTC.

This chain connects TRBV5-1 to TRBJ1-5, with TRBD1 identical over 9 bases. V dropped 4 bases and J dropped 4; count of bases not matched to a gene: 3. CDR3 size: 14 residues. Germline loops: CDR1 SGHRS, CDR2 YFSETQ. The CDR3 DNA reads TGCGCCAGCAGCCCTGGACAGGGGAATCAGCCCCAGCATTTT. Its protein product is CASSPGQGNQPQHF.

The chain joins TRBV21-1 to TRBJ2-1; TRBD1 is the table's D call, not checked against the DNA. TRBV21-1 is listed as a pseudogene. The CDR3 has 13 amino acids. CDR3 DNA: TGTGCCACAACAGGGGGCACCTACAATGAGCAGTTCTTC. Its protein product is CATTGGTYNEQFF.

The chain joins TRBV3-1 (or the pseudogene TRBV3-2) to TRBJ2-3, with D perhaps TRBD2 (6 bases). CDR3 length equals 18 residues. V dropped 0 bases and J dropped 0 bases, with 16 bases sitting between them. The germline gives CDR1 LGHDT, CDR2 YNNKEL (reference sequence). The CDR3 region is CASSQEIVGEASTDTQYF. DNA for the CDR3: TGTGCCAGCAGCCAAGAAATAGTAGGGGAGGCTAGCACAGATACGCAGTATTTT.